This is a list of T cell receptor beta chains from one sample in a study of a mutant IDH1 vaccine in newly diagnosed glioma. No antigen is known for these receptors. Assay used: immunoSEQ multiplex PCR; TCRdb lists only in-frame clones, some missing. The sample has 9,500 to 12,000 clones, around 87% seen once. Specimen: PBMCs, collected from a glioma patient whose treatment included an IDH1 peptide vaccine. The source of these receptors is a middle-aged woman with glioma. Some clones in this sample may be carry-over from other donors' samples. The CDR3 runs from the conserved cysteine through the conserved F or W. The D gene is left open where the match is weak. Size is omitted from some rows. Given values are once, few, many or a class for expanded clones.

TGCGCCAGCAGCTTGGGGTCATTTGCTGAAGCTTTCTTT	CASSLGSFAEAFF	NA	TRBV5-1	TRBJ1-1	13	NA
TGCAGTGCTAGGCCCAATGAAAAACTGTTTTTT	CSARPNEKLFF	NA	TRBV20-1	TRBJ1-4	11	NA
TGCGCCAGCAGCAAGATAGGGGGGGGTACGGGTTACGAGCAGTACTTC	CASSKIGGGTGYEQYF	NA	TRBV4-1	TRBJ2-7	16	NA
TGTGCCAGCATTACAGGAGACTTAAATGAAAAACTGTTTTTT	CASITGDLNEKLFF	NA	TRBV6-1	TRBJ1-4	14	NA
TGCAGCGTTCCCAGGGGTGGCTATGGCTACACCTTC	CSVPRGGYGYTF	NA	TRBV29-1	TRBJ1-2	12	NA
TGTGCCTGGTCACAGGGAATGCCTGGAAACACCATATATTTT	CAWSQGMPGNTIYF	NA	TRBV30	TRBJ1-3	14	NA
TGCAGCGGCCGGACGGGGGATAGCTATGGCTACACCTTC	CSGRTGDSYGYTF	NA	TRBV29-1	TRBJ1-2	13	NA
TGTGCCAGCAGCTTAGTTGGCTTTAGCCGGCCTGAAGCTTTCTTT	CASSLVGFSRPEAFF	NA	TRBV11-2	TRBJ1-1	15	NA
TGCAGTGCTAGAGTCCGGGATACGCAGTATTTT	CSARVRDTQYF	NA	TRBV20-1	TRBJ2-3	11	NA
TGTGCCAGTACACAGGGGTCTGAGGGCTACACCTTC	CASTQGSEGYTF	NA	TRBV5-4	TRBJ1-2	12	TRBD1
TGTGCCAGCAGTCCCCCTAACACAGATACGCAGTATTTT	CASSPPNTDTQYF	NA	TRBV27	TRBJ2-3	13	NA
TGCGCCAGCAGCCAAGATTCTTGGGGGTTGGGGGGCACTGAAGCTTTCTTT	CASSQDSWGLGGTEAFF	few	TRBV4-1	TRBJ1-1	17	NA
TGTGCCAGCAGTGAAGTTTCCGGAACAAATCAGCCCCAGCATTTT	CASSEVSGTNQPQHF	NA	TRBV6-1	TRBJ1-5	15	NA
TGTGCCAGCAGTTCCGGACTAGCGGGCTTTTACGAGCAGTACTTC	CASSSGLAGFYEQYF	NA	TRBV27	TRBJ2-7	15	TRBD2
TGTGCCAGCAGCGCATTACCCCAGGGAAACACTGAAGCTTTCTTT	CASSALPQGNTEAFF	few	TRBV9	TRBJ1-1	15	NA
TGTGCCAGCAGCCAAGATCCGGAGGGAGGTGGCTACACCTTC	CASSQDPEGGGYTF	NA	TRBV4-2	TRBJ1-2	14	NA
TGCAGCGTTGCGGACAATGAGCAGTTCTTC	CSVADNEQFF	NA	TRBV29-1	TRBJ2-1	10	NA
TGCGCCAGCAGCTACGGGGGGGGCGCCTACAATGAGCAGTTCTTC	CASSYGGGAYNEQFF	NA	TRBV5-1	TRBJ2-1	15	TRBD2
TGTGCCAGCAGGCGGATAGCCGAAGGGCAGTACTTC	CASRRIAEGQYF	NA	TRBV28	TRBJ2-7	12	NA
TGTGCCAGCACCTTACTCGGGACAGGGGACTTTACTGAAGCTTTCTTT	CASTLLGTGDFTEAFF	NA	TRBV11-3	TRBJ1-1	16	TRBD1
TGTGCCAGCAGTCCTTTGAGGGAAAATCAGCCCCAGCATTTT	CASSPLRENQPQHF	large	TRBV27	TRBJ1-5	14	NA
TGTGCCAGCAGAACTGGCAATGAGCAGTTCTTC	CASRTGNEQFF	NA	TRBV6-5	TRBJ2-1	11	NA
TGTGCCAGCAGGCTCAGACAGTCCTATGGCTACACCTTC	CASRLRQSYGYTF	NA	TRBV2	TRBJ1-2	13	NA
TGCGCCAGCCCTCAGGACAGGGATTCACCCCTCCACTTT	CASPQDRDSPLHF	NA	TRBV23-1	TRBJ1-6	13	TRBD1
TGTGCCAGAGGGGGTGCTCGTACATACAATGAGCAGTTCTTC	CARGGARTYNEQFF	NA	TRBV2	TRBJ2-1	14	NA
TGTGCCTGGAGTGTCGGGGTCACGAGCTCTGGGGCCAACGTCCTGACTTTC	CAWSVGVTSSGANVLTF	once	TRBV30	TRBJ2-6	17	NA
TGTGCCAGTAGGCAAGGGACAGCTGAAGCTTTCTTT	CASRQGTAEAFF	NA	TRBV19	TRBJ1-1	12	TRBD1
TGTGCCAGCAGCTTTAGGGGGCATCGAAGCTCCTACAATGAGCAGTTCTTC	CASSFRGHRSSYNEQFF	NA	TRBV7-2	TRBJ2-1	17	TRBD1
TGTGCCAGCAGCCGCAATCACGGGGGCGGTTCAGAGACCCAGTACTTC	CASSRNHGGGSETQYF	once	TRBV5-4	TRBJ2-5	16	NA
TGTGCCAGCAGTGAGGACAGGGAGACCGGGGAGCTGTTTTTT	CASSEDRETGELFF	NA	TRBV6-4	TRBJ2-2	14	TRBD1
TGTGCCGGGGGGGTCCGGGGGCCAACCTATGGCTACACCTTC	CAGGVRGPTYGYTF	NA	TRBV28	TRBJ1-2	14	NA
TGTGCCAGCAGTTTAGGAGACAGTAACTATGGCTACACCTTC	CASSLGDSNYGYTF	NA	TRBV27	TRBJ1-2	14	NA
TGCGCCAGCAGCCAAGAAAGGCCACGGCATGGCTACACCTTC	CASSQERPRHGYTF	NA	TRBV4-1	TRBJ1-2	14	NA
TGTGCCAGCAGCCCACCGGAACGGGGGCCGAGCAATGAGCAGTTCTTC	CASSPPERGPSNEQFF	once	TRBV5-4	TRBJ2-1	16	NA
TGCAGTGCAAACCGGGACTACGAGCAGTACTTC	CSANRDYEQYF	NA	TRBV20-1	TRBJ2-7	11	NA
TGCGCCAGCAGCTTGGAGGGGGGTGGAACTGAAGCTTTCTTT	CASSLEGGGTEAFF	NA	TRBV5-1	TRBJ1-1	14	NA
TGTGCCACCAGCAGAGAAGTTCGTGGCTACGAGCAGTACTTC	CATSREVRGYEQYF	NA	TRBV15	TRBJ2-7	14	NA
TGCGCCAGCAGCTTAAGGCCGGGGGGGGACACAGATACGCAGTATTTT	CASSLRPGGDTDTQYF	NA	TRBV5-1	TRBJ2-3	16	TRBD2
TGTGCCAGTAGACCCCGGGGGGTGACGGATACGCAGTATTTT	CASRPRGVTDTQYF	NA	TRBV19	TRBJ2-3	14	TRBD2
TGTGCCAGCAGTTTATCCCCGAGACTAGCGGGAGAATCGTGGGAGCAGTACTTC	CASSLSPRLAGESWEQYF	NA	TRBV27	TRBJ2-7	18	TRBD2
TGTGCCAGCAGCCAAGGACTAGCATCCACAGATACGCAGTATTTT	CASSQGLASTDTQYF	NA	TRBV4-2	TRBJ2-3	15	TRBD2
TGTGCCAGCAGCCCCAATCTCGGGACGCAGTATTTT	CASSPNLGTQYF	NA	TRBV6-1	TRBJ2-3	12	NA
TGCGCCAGCAGCAACGGACTAGCGGGGCTCGAGCAGTACTTC	CASSNGLAGLEQYF	NA	TRBV5-1	TRBJ2-7	14	TRBD2
TGTGCCAGCAGTTCGGGACTGTTAGATACGCAGTATTTT	CASSSGLLDTQYF	NA	TRBV27	TRBJ2-3	13	NA
TGTGCCAGCAGCCGCGGGGCCGGCGAAAAACTGTTTTTT	CASSRGAGEKLFF	NA	TRBV14	TRBJ1-4	13	NA
TGTGCCAGTAGTATAGAGCCAGGCCTTGAAGCTTTCTTT	CASSIEPGLEAFF	few	TRBV19	TRBJ1-1	13	NA
TGCAGCGTTGAGCGGGATAATGAAAAACTGTTTTTT	CSVERDNEKLFF	NA	TRBV29-1	TRBJ1-4	12	NA
TGTGCCAGCAGCTTAGTAGCGGGGGGAGGAGAGACCCAGTACTTC	CASSLVAGGGETQYF	NA	TRBV11-2	TRBJ2-5	15	TRBD2
TGTGCCAGCAGTGAAGAGGTCTCTGGAGCCAACGTCCTGACTTTC	CASSEEVSGANVLTF	NA	TRBV6-1	TRBJ2-6	15	NA
TGTGCCAGCAGCGGCCCGGAACAGACAGGCAATCAGCCCCAGCATTTT	CASSGPEQTGNQPQHF	NA	TRBV21-1	TRBJ1-5	16	NA
TGCGCCAGCAACTCGGAAGGGGGGACAAATGGCTACACCTTC	CASNSEGGTNGYTF	NA	TRBV5-1	TRBJ1-2	14	NA
TGTGCCAGCAGCCCAAGGGGACTAGTGTTGGGTGTCGATACGCAGTATTTT	CASSPRGLVLGVDTQYF	NA	TRBV7-2	TRBJ2-3	17	TRBD2
TGTGCCTGGACAAGGGTGGACAGGGTGGCTTTCTTT	CAWTRVDRVAFF	NA	TRBV30	TRBJ1-1	12	TRBD1